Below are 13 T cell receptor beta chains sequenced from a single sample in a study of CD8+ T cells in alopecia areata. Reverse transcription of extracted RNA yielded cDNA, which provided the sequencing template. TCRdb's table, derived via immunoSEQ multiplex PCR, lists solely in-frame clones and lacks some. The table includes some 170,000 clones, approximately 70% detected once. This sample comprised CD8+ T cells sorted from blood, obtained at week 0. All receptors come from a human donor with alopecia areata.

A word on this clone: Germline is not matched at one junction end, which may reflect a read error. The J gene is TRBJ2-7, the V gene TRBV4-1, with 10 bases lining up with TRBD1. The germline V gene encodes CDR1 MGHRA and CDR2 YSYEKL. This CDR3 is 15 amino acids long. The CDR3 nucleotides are TGCGCCGGCAGCCAAGTTGTCGGGACAGGGGACGAGCAGTACTTC. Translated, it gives CAGSQVVGTGDEQYF.

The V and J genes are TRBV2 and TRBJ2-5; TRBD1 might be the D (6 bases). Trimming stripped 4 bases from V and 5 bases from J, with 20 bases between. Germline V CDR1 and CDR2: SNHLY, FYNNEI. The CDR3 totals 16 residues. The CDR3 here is CASSGSQGPARETQYF. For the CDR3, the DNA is TGTGCCAGCAGTGGTTCGCAGGGGCCGGCAAGGGAGACCCAGTACTTC.

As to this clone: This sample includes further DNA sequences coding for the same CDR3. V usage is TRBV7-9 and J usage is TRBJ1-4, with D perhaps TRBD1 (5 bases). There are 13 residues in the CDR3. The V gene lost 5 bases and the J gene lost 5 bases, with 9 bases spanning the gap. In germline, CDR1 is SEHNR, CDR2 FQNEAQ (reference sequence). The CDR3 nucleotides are TGTGCCAGCAGCCCCGGGACGAATGAAAAACTGTTTTTT. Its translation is CASSPGTNEKLFF.

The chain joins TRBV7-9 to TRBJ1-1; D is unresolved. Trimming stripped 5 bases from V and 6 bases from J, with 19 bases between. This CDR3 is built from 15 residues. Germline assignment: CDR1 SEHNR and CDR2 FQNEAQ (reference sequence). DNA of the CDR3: TGTGCCAGCAGCACATCCTACATCGACATGGCTGAAGCTTTCTTT. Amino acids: CASSTSYIDMAEAFF.

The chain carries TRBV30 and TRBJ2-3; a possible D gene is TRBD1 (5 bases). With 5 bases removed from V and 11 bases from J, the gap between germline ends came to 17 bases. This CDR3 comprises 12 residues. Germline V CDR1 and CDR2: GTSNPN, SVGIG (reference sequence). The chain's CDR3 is CAWGAAEMEQYF. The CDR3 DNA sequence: TGTGCCTGGGGGGCGGCGGAGATGGAGCAGTATTTT.

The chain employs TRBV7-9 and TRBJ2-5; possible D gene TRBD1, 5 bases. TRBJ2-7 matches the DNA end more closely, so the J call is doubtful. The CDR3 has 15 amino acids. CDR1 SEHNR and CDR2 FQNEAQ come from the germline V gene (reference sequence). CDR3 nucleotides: TGTGCCAGCAGCTTAGCCCGGACAAACTCCTACGAGCAGTACTTC. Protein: CASSLARTNSYEQYF.

CDR3 coding DNA: TGTGCCAGCAGCCCGAAGGACAGGGTGAGGACAGATACGCAGTATTTT. Translation: CASSPKDRVRTDTQYF. The rearrangement uses TRBV13 and TRBJ2-3; 8 nucleotides agree with TRBD1. The CDR3 covers 16 residues. CDR1 and CDR2 from the germline V gene are PRHDT and FYEKMQ (reference sequence). V was clipped by 5 bases and J by 3 bases; unmatched bases: 10.

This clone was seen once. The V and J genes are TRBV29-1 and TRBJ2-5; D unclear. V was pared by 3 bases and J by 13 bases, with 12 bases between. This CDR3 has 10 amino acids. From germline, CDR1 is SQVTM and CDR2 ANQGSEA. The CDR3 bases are TGCAGCGTTGACAGCTACGAACGGTACTTC. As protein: CSVDSYERYF.

The CDR3 sequence: CASSLGQNYGYTF. CDR3 DNA: TGTGCCAGCAGCTTAGGGCAAAACTATGGCTACACCTTC. The chain carries TRBV4-2 and TRBJ1-2; D is unresolved. The V end was cut by 5 bases, the J end by 2 bases, with 9 bases between. Per germline, CDR1 LGHNA and CDR2 YNFKEQ. This CDR3 region has 13 residues.

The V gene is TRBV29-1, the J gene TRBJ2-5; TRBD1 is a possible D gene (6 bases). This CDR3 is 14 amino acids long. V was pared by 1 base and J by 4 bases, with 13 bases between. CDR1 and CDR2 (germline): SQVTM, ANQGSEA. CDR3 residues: CSVEAHRVGETQYF. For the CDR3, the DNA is TGCAGCGTTGAAGCACACAGGGTAGGAGAGACCCAGTACTTC.

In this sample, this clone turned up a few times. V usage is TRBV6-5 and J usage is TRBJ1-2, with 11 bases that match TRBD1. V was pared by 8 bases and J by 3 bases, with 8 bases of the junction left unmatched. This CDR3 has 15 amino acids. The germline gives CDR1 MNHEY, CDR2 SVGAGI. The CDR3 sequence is CASGSGTGGYYGYTF. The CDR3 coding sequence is TGTGCCAGCGGCTCCGGGACAGGGGGTTACTATGGCTACACCTTC.

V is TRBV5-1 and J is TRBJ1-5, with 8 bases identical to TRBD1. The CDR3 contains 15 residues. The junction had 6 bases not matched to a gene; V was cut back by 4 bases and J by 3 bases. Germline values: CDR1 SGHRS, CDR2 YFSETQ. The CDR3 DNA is TGCGCCAGCAGCCCAATGACAGGGGCCAATCAGCCCCAGCATTTT. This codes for CASSPMTGANQPQHF.

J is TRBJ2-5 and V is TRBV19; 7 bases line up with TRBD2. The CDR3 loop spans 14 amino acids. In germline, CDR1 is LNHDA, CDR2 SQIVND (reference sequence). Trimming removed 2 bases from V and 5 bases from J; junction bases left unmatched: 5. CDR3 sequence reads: CASSITSALETQYF. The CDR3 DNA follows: TGTGCCAGTAGTATAACTAGCGCCCTTGAGACCCAGTACTTC.